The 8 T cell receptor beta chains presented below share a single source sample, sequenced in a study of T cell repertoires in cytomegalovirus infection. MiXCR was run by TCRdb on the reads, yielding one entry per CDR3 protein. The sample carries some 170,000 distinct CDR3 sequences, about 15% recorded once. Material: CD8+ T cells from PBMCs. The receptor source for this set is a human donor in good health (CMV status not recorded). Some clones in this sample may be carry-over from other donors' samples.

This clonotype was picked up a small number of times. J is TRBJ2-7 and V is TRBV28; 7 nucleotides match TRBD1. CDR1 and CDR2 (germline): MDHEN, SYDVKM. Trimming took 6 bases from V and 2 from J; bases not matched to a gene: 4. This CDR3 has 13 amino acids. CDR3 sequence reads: CASRDRITYEQYF. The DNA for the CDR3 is TGTGCCAGCAGGGACAGGATTACCTACGAGCAGTACTTC.

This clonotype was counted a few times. Here the CDR3 reads CASSWSGTANQPQHF. CDR3 coding DNA: TGTGCCAGCAGCTGGTCCGGGACAGCGAATCAGCCCCAGCATTTT. The rearrangement joins TRBV7-9 to TRBJ1-5, with 7 bases identical to TRBD1. The J segment lost 4 bases and the V segment lost 4 bases, leaving 7 bases of the junction unmatched. There are 15 residues in the CDR3. From germline, CDR1 is SEHNR and CDR2 FQNEAQ (reference sequence).

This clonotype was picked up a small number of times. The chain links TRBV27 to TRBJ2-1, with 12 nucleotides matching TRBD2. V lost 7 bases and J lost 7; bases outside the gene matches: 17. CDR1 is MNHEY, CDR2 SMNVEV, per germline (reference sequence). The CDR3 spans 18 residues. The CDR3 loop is CASTLFLAGGTIGNEQFF. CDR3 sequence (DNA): TGTGCCAGCACCTTATTTCTAGCGGGGGGGACGATTGGGAATGAGCAGTTCTTC.

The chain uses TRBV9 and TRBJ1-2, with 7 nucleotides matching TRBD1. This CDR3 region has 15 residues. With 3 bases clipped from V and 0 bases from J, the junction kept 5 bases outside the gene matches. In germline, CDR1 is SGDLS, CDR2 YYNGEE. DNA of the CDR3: TGTGCCAGCAGCGATTTGACAGGGACTAACTATGGCTACACCTTC. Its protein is CASSDLTGTNYGYTF.

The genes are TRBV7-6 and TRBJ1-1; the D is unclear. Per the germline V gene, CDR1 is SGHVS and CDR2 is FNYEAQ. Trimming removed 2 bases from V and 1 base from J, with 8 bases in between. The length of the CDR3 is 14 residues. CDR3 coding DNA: TGTGCCAGCAGCTTAAATATAGCGAACACTGAAGCTTTCTTT. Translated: CASSLNIANTEAFF.

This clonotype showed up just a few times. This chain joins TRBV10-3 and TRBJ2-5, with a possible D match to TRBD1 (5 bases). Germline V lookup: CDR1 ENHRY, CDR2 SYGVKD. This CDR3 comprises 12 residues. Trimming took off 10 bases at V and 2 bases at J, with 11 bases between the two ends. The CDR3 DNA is TGTGCCACGAGACAGCAACAAGAGACCCAGTACTTC. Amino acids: CATRQQQETQYF.

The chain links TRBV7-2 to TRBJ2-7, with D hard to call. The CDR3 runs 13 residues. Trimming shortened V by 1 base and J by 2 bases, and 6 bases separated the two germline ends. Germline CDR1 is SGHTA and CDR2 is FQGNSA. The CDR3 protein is CASSLEIPYEQYF. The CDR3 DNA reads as TGTGCCAGCAGCTTAGAGATTCCCTACGAGCAGTACTTC.

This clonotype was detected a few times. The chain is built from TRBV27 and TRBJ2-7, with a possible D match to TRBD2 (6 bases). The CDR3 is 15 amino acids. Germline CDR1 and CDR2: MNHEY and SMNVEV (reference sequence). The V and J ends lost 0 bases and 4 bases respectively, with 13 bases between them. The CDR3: CASSLSGGSIYEQYF. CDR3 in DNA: TGTGCCAGCAGTTTATCAGGAGGGAGTATTTACGAGCAGTACTTC.